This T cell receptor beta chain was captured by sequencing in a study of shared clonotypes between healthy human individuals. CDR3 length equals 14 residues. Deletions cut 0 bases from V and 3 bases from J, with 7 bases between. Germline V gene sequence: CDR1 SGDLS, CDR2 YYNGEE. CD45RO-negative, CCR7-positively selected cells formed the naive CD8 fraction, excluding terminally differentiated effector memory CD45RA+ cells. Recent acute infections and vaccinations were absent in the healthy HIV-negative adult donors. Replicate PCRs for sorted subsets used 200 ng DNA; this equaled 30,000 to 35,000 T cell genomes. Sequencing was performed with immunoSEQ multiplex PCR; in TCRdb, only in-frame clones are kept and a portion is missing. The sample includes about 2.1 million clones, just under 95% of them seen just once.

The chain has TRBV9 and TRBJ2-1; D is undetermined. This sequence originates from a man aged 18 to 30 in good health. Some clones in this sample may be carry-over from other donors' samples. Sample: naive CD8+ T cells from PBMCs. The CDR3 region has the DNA TGTGCCAGCAGCGTAGAAGGGTTCTACAATGAGCAGTTCTTC. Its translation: CASSVEGFYNEQFF.